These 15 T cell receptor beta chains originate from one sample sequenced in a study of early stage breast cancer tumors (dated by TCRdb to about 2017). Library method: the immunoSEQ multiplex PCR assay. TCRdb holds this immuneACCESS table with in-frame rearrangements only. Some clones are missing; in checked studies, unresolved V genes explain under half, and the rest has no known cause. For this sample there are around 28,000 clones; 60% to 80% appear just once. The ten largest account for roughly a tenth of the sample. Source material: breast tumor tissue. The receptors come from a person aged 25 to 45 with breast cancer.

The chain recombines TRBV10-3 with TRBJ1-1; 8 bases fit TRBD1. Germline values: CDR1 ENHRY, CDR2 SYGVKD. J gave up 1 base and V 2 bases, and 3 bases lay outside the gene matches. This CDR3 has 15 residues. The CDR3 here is CAISEAGTGNTEAFF. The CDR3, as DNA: TGTGCCATCAGTGAGGCCGGGACAGGGAACACTGAAGCTTTCTTT.

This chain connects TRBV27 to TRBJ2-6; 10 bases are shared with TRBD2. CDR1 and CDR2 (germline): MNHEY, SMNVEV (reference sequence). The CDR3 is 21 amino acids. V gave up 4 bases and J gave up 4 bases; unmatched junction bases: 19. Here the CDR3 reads CASSSRAWVAGGPRGANVLTF. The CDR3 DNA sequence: TGTGCCAGCAGTTCTAGGGCCTGGGTAGCGGGAGGACCGAGGGGGGCCAACGTCCTGACTTTC.

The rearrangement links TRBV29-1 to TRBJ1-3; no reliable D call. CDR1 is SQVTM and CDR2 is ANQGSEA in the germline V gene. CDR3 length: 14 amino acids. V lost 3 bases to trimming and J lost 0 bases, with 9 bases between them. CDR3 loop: CSVDLGGSGNTIYF. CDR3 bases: TGCAGCGTTGATCTGGGCGGCTCTGGAAACACCATATATTTT.

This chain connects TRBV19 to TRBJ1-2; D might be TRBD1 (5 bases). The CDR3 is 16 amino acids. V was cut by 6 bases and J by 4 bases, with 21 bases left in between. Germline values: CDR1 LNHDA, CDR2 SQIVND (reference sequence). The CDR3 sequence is CASRSWGGSRGYGYTF. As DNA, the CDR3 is TGTGCCAGTAGATCTTGGGGGGGATCCCGCGGCTATGGCTACACCTTC.

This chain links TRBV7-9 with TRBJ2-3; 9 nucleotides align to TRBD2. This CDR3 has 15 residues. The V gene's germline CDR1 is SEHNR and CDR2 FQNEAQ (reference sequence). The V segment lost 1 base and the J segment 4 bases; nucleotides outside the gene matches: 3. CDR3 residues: CASSLGLAGSDTQYF. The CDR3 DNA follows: TGTGCCAGCAGCTTAGGGCTAGCGGGATCAGATACGCAGTATTTT.

The DNA of the CDR3 is TGTGCCAGCAGCTTGGTACACGGAGGGAACTATGGCTACACCTTC. It is translated as CASSLVHGGNYGYTF. V usage is TRBV5-5 and J usage is TRBJ1-2, with D unclear. V was cut by 0 bases and J by 2 bases, with 11 bases left in between. In germline, CDR1 is SGHKS, CDR2 YYEKEE (reference sequence). The CDR3 has 15 residues.

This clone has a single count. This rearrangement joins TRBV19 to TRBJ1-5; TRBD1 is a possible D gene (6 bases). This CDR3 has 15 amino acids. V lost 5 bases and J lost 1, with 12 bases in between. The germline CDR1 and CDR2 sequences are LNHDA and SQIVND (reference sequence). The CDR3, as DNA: TGTGCCAGTAGTCTCGGGGGGCTGAGCAATCAGCCCCAGCATTTT. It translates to CASSLGGLSNQPQHF.

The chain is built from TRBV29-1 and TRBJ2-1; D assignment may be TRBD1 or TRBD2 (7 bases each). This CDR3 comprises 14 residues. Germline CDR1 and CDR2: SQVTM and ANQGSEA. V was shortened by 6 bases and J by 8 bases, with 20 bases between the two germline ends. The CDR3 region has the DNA TGCAGCGTCGGCGCCAGGGGGGGCAGGGATGAGCAGTTCTTC. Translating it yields CSVGARGGRDEQFF.

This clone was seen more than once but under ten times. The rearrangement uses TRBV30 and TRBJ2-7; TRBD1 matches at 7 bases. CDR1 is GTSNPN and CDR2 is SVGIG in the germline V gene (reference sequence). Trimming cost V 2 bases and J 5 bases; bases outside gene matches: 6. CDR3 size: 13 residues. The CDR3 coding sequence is TGTGCCTGGAGTTGGGGACAGAACGACGAGCAGTACTTC. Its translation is CAWSWGQNDEQYF.

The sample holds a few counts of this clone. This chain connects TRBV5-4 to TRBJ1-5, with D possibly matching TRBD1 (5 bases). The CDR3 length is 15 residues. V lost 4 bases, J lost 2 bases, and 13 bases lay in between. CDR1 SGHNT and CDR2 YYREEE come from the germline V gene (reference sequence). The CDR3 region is CASSLGGSGNQPQHF. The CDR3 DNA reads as TGTGCCAGCAGCCTGGGGGGATCCGGCAATCAGCCCCAGCATTTT.

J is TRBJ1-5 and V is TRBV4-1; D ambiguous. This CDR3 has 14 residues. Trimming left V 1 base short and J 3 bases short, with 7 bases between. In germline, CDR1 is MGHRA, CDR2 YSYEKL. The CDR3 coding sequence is TGCGCCAGCAGCCAAGGGGGATTCAATCAGCCCCAGCATTTT. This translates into CASSQGGFNQPQHF.

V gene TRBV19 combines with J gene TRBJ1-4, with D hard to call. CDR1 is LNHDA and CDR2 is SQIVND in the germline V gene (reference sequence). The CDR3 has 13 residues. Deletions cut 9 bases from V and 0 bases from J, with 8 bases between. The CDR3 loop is CARKVATNEKLFF. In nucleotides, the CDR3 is TGTGCCAGAAAAGTAGCAACTAATGAAAAACTGTTTTTT.

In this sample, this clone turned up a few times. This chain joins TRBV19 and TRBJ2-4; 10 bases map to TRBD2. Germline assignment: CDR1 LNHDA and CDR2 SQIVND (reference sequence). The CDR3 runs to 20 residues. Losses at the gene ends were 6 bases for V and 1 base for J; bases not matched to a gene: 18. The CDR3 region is CASSKVGTSERVGAKNIQYF. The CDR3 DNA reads TGTGCCAGTAGCAAAGTCGGGACTAGCGAGAGGGTGGGGGCCAAAAACATTCAGTACTTC.

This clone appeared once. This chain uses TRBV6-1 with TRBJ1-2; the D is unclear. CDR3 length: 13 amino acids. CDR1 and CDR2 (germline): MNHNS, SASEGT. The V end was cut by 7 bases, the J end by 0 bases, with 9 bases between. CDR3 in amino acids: CASTPFPNYGYTF. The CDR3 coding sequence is TGTGCCAGCACTCCTTTTCCTAACTATGGCTACACCTTC.

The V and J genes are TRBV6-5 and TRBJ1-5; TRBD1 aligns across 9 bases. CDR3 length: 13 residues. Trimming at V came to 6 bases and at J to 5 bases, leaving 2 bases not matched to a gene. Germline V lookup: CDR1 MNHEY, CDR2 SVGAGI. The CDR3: CASSGDRDQPQHF. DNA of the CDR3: TGTGCCAGCAGCGGGGACAGGGATCAGCCCCAGCATTTT.